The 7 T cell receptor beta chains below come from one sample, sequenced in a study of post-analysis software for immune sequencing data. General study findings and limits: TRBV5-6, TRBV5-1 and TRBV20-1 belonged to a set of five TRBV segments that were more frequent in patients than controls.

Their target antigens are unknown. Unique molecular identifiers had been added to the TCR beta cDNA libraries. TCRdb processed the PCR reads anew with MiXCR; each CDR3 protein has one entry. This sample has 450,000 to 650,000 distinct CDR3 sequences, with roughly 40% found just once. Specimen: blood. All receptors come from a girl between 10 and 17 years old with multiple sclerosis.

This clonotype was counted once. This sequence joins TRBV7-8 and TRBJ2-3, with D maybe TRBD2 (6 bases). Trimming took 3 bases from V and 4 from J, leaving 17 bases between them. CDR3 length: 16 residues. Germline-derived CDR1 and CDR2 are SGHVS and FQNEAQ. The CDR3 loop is CASSFGIAASADTQYF. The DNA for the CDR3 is TGTGCCAGCAGCTTCGGTATTGCGGCTAGCGCAGATACGCAGTATTTT.

The CDR3 DNA reads TGTGCCAGCAGTGAAGCGCCCCGACTTGGGTCCTGTGGCTACACCTTC. Encoded protein: CASSEAPRLGSCGYTF. This chain links TRBV2 with TRBJ1-2, with D unresolved. V was shortened by 0 bases and J by 7 bases, with 18 bases between the two germline ends. The CDR3 consists of 16 residues. Germline lookup yields CDR1 SNHLY and CDR2 FYNNEI.

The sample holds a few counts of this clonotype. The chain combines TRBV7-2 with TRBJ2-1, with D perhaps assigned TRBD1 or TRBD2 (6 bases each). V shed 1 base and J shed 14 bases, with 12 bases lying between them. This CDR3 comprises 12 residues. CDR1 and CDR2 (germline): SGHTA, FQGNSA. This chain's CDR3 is CASSLVPGAEFF. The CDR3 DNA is TGTGCCAGCAGCTTAGTGCCGGGGGCGGAGTTCTTC.

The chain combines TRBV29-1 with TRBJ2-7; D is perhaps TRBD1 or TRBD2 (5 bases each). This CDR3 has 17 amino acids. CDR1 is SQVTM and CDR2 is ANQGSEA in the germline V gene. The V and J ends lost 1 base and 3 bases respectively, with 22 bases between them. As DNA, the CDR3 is TGCAGCGTTGAAGTAACGGACACGGGATCGACGGACTACGAGCAGTACTTC. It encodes CSVEVTDTGSTDYEQYF.

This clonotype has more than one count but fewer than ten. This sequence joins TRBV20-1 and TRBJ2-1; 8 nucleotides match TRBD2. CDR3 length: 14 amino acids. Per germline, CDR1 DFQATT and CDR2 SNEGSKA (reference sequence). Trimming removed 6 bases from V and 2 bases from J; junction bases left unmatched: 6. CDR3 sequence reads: CSAPTSGPYNEQFF. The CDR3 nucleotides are TGCAGTGCCCCAACTAGCGGCCCCTACAATGAGCAGTTCTTC.

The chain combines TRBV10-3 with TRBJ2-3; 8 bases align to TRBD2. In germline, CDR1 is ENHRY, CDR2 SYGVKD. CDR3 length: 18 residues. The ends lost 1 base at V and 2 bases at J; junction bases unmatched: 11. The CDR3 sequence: CAISEFGGTRDSTDTQYF. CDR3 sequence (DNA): TGTGCCATCAGTGAGTTTGGCGGGACTAGAGATTCCACAGATACGCAGTATTTT.

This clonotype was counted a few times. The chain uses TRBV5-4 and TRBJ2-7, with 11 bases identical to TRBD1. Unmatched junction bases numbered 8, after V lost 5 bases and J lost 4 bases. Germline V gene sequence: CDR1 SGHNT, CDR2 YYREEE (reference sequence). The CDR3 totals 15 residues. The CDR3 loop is CASSSPGQGVYEQYF. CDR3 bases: TGTGCCAGCAGTTCGCCGGGACAGGGGGTGTACGAGCAGTACTTC.